Below, one TCR beta chain is given with its context. Its antigen is not known. The CDR3 covers 12 residues. The germline V and J ends were trimmed by 3 bases and 4 bases, with 7 bases remaining between them. Germline V CDR1 and CDR2: MDHEN, SYDVKM. The sample is drawn from a study of T cell responses to AZD1222 COVID-19 vaccine. General study findings and limits: Baseline seropositivity occurred in only 5 to 7 AZD1222 recipients. Of spike-specific TCRs, nearly half reportedly target regions left unmutated in variants. The donor cohort was predominantly white British with a female majority, and clonal diversity may have been underestimated. Repertoires were obtained solely post-peak T cell response.

The repertoire was sequenced with immunoSEQ multiplex PCR; TCRdb's copy has only in-frame clones and lacks some. The sample records tens of thousands of clones, roughly 88% being singletons. This TCR derives from an adult in good health. The starting material was peripheral blood, obtained on day 0 of AZD1222 vaccination. This sequence joins TRBV28 and TRBJ2-7, with a weak D call TRBD2 (6 bases). The chain's CDR3 is CASSLEGYEQYF. In nucleotides, the CDR3 is TGTGCCAGCAGTTTGGAGGGGTACGAGCAGTACTTC.